This is a list of T cell receptor beta chains from one sample in a study of cytomegalovirus exposure and HLA in healthy donors. The data were produced by immunoSEQ multiplex PCR, yet TCRdb's version contains in-frame clones alone and is incomplete. Seen here are more than 100,000 clones, approximately 84% observed once, and the top ten hold more than 0.2%. Sequenced: PBMCs. All receptors come from a man aged 45 to 65 in good health and CMV-seronegative. CDR3s include the opening cysteine and the closing phenylalanine or tryptophan. Each record gives: V gene, CDR3 length, CDR3 protein.

TRBV28	13	CASEGTGGYEQYF
TRBV7-2	18	CTSSLMPGLAGGPGTQYF
TRBV7-9	14	CASSLTDRHNEQFF
TRBV25-1	13	CASRQGGVSEAFF
TRBV18	19	CASSLAGQGFFFSGNTIYF
TRBV27	13	CASTWTGAYEQYF
TRBV4-2	16	CASSQLRDYNTGELFF
TRBV5-8	16	CASSRISLGQGYGYTF
TRBV6-6	14	CASRPGQGASEQYF
TRBV4-3	16	CASSQGAGLSSYEQYF
TRBV4-3	14	CASSQDRMVDGYTF
TRBV6-1	15	CATSKPGLDSYEQYF
TRBV28	13	CASSLGPRDTQYF
TRBV19	14	CASSSGTGGYEQYF
TRBV7-2	15	CASSATGREQETQYF
TRBV4-1	15	CASSQGALNNYGYTF
TRBV28	13	CASNLQGAETQYF
TRBV11-1	13	CASSLSTFDGYTF
TRBV7-2	16	CASSLTRGRGMGTQYF
TRBV9	15	CASSPTSLSTDTQYF
TRBV6-1	16	CASSGTGASSGNTIYF
TRBV5-4	15	CASSVELAGQETQYF
TRBV7-2	14	CASSPQGSNQPQHF
TRBV5-6	16	CASSAGGLAGGLTQYF
TRBV5-4	13	CASSLAGPGEQYF
TRBV4-3	17	CASSQDRGTANNQPQHF
TRBV15	14	CATSRDWIGSEAFF
TRBV10-3	18	CAISESIAGAVDTGELFF
TRBV29-1	14	CSVVVTSLTGELFF
TRBV5-4	13	CASSLAARNEQFF
TRBV7-9	14	CSSSFRDRGSEQYF
TRBV29-1	14	CSVGLTGGKETQYF
TRBV6-1	15	CASRTGRPPTSPLHF
TRBV5-4	16	CASSLVPGTNTGELFF
TRBV13	13	CASSPAGGGKLFF
TRBV7-9	14	CASSSTAGLGEQYF
TRBV25-1	14	CASSVARVPYEQYF
TRBV6-4	13	CASSAAGDYGYTF
TRBV7-2	14	CASSLGGLAEVQYF
TRBV30	14	CAWSAGTPTYTIYF
TRBV21-1	21	CASSKGSARGRGSGICYEQYF
TRBV28	16	CASSFGGALAGNTIYF
TRBV4-2	16	CASSYRLTGGGSPLHF